The 8 T cell receptor beta chains below come from one sample, sequenced in a study of blood T cell repertoires in COVID-19. Clones were read by immunoSEQ multiplex PCR, and TCRdb kept only the in-frame ones, dropping some. The data hold fewer than 350,000 clones, with 89% observed a single time. The sample comprised PBMCs or T cells enriched from blood (not recorded which). All receptors derive from a woman aged 40 to 49 who had recovered from COVID-19.

The V and J genes are TRBV3-1 (or the pseudogene TRBV3-2) and TRBJ1-2, with TRBD1 identical over 8 bases. The germline gives CDR1 LGHDT, CDR2 YNNKEL (reference sequence). There are 13 residues in the CDR3. V lost 8 bases and J lost 7; bases outside the gene matches: 9. The CDR3 coding sequence is TGTGCCAGCGGGAGGGGACAGGTTCTTGGCTACACCTTC. Protein product: CASGRGQVLGYTF.

This clone was detected a few times. The chain links TRBV27 to TRBJ2-1; 9 nucleotides align to TRBD2. Germline V gene sequence: CDR1 MNHEY, CDR2 SMNVEV (reference sequence). With 5 bases clipped from V and 7 bases from J, the junction kept 12 bases outside the gene matches. The CDR3 has 16 residues. The CDR3 here is CASSGVIAGERNEQFF. The CDR3, as DNA: TGTGCCAGCAGTGGGGTAATAGCGGGAGAGAGAAATGAGCAGTTCTTC.

The chain has TRBV2 and TRBJ2-7; a possible D gene is TRBD2 (5 bases). Looked up from germline, CDR1 is SNHLY and CDR2 is FYNNEI. With 7 bases removed from V and 0 bases from J, the gap between germline ends came to 16 bases. The CDR3 has 15 residues. The CDR3 reads CASTRGLVSSYEQYF. The CDR3 nucleotides read TGTGCCAGCACTAGAGGGCTAGTTAGCTCCTACGAGCAGTACTTC.

This clone was counted ten times or more. The chain is built from TRBV2 and TRBJ2-3, with 14 bases that match TRBD2. After removal of 8 bases from V and 4 bases from J, the junction contained 5 bases not matched to a gene. Germline V gene sequence: CDR1 SNHLY, CDR2 FYNNEI. CDR3 length: 15 amino acids. CDR3 bases: TGTGCCAGCGTGGGACTAGCGGGGGTAGCAGATACGCAGTATTTT. Translated: CASVGLAGVADTQYF. The entire variable domain, with the rest obtained from reference TRBV2 and TRBJ2-3, is as follows: EPEVTQTPSHQVTQMGQEVILRCVPISNHLYFYWYRQILGQKVEFLVSFYNNEISEKSEIFDDQFSVERPDGSNFTLKIRSTKLEDSAMYFCASVGLAGVADTQYFGPGTRLTVL.

This chain uses TRBV10-3 with TRBJ1-2; 9 bases line up with TRBD1. The V and J ends lost 4 bases and 4 bases, in that order; junction bases with no gene match: 7. The CDR3 sequence is 15 residues long. In germline, CDR1 is ENHRY, CDR2 SYGVKD. The CDR3 DNA sequence: TGTGCCATCAGTGGTGGGGACAGGGAGCTCTATGGCTACACCTTC. Amino acid sequence: CAISGGDRELYGYTF.

This rearrangement joins TRBV7-9 to TRBJ2-2; TRBD1 aligns across 9 bases. This CDR3 comprises 15 residues. Germline V gives CDR1 SEHNR, CDR2 FQNEAQ (reference sequence). V lost 5 bases, J lost 4 bases, and 5 bases stayed unmatched. CDR3 in amino acids: CASSPGQGATGELFF. The CDR3 nucleotides read TGTGCCAGCAGCCCGGGACAGGGCGCCACCGGGGAGCTGTTTTTT.

This chain joins TRBV7-5 and TRBJ2-3; the table's D call, TRBD2, has no DNA check behind it. TRBV7-5 is given as a pseudogene. The CDR3 length is 17 residues. The DNA of the CDR3 is TGTGCCAGAAGCCCTGAGCTGGGACTAGCGGGGATAGATACGCAGTATTTT. This encodes CARSPELGLAGIDTQYF.

The genes are TRBV5-1 and TRBJ2-2; 9 bases fit TRBD2. This CDR3 has 15 amino acids. The V segment lost 7 bases and the J segment 6 bases; nucleotides outside the gene matches: 10. CDR1 and CDR2 (germline): SGHRS, YFSETQ. Written as DNA, the CDR3 is TGCGCCAGCGCACTCTTAGCGGGAGACCCCGGGGAGCTGTTTTTT. Translating gives CASALLAGDPGELFF.